This record looks at one T cell receptor beta chain sequence and its context. Exclusion applied to patients with autoimmune disease history or systemic immunosuppression. This table comes from immunoSEQ multiplex PCR, and its TCRdb copy is limited to in-frame clones, with some not included. The table lists about 35,000 clones, more than 65% of them singletons, with 13% to 15% in the top ten. CDR1 and CDR2 (germline): WSHSY, SAAADI. CDR3 size: 15 residues. Trimming cost V 8 bases and J 2 bases; bases outside gene matches: 4. The sample is drawn from a study of OX40 agonist ivuxolimab in advanced cancers.

The TCR originated in an adult with an advanced solid tumor such as melanoma, head and neck, liver or kidney cancer. The chain employs TRBV10-2 and TRBJ2-3; 13 nucleotides align to TRBD2. The sample consisted of CD4+ or CD8+ T cells sorted from blood, taken in a trial of the OX40 agonist ivuxolimab. The CDR3 region is CASRTSGGLTDTQYF. Here the CDR3 DNA reads TGCGCCAGCCGGACTAGCGGGGGACTCACAGATACGCAGTATTTT.